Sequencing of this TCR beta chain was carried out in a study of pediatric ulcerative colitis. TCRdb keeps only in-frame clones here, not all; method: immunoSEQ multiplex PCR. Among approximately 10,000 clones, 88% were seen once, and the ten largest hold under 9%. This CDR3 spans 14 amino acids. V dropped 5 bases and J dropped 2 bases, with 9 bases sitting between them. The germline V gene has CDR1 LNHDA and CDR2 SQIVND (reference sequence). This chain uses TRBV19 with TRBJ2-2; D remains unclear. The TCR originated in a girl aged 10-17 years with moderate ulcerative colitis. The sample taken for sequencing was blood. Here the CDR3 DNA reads TGTGCCAGTAGTTTTGGACCAAACACCGGGGAGCTGTTTTTT. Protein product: CASSFGPNTGELFF.